The T cell receptor beta chain described here comes from a study of vaccination effects on CD4 cells after COVID-19 (dated by TCRdb to the early 2020s). Background for the entire study: In the ViraFEST assay, PBMC were stimulated with viral peptide pools, and antigen-specific CD4+ T cell clonotypes were then identified by expansion using TCR sequencing. Each participant got two doses of an mRNA SARS-CoV-2 vaccine, either BNT162b2 or mRNA-1273. In two convalescent patients, pre-vaccine samples were collected 16 days and one week ahead of the first dose, 142 and 148 days after COVID-19 diagnosis. Some 2 million PBMC per well were cultured in IMDM with around 5.3% human AB serum, 8 to 10 IU/ml IL-2 and gentamicin, plus 10 ug/ml peptides. The study compared SARS-CoV-2 spike-specific CD4+ TCR repertoires before and after mRNA vaccination in COVID-19 convalescent patients and infection-naive vaccine recipients. Altogether, some 10 COVID-19 convalescent patients and several SARS-CoV-2-naive healthy vaccine recipients made up the full study. Cultures from other donors in the study were sequenced with the Oncomine TCR Beta short-read assay on an Illumina iSeq 100. Paper-wide results and their limitations: The study was limited by a small number of convalescent patients, and early post-infection timepoints were lacking. In convalescent patients, the post-vaccine spike-reactive repertoire was composed mainly of new vaccine-induced clones that were largely distinct from infection-induced clones. Clones induced by infection and clones induced by vaccination both contracted markedly at late timepoints after vaccination, which fits with T cell responses waning over time.

About this clone itself: This receptor's antigen is unknown. Nothing much larger sits one base from this clone, and base qualities are not available.

Libraries came from the immunoSEQ multiplex PCR assay. DNA from the cultured and isolated CD4+ T cells underwent TCR beta CDR3 sequencing. As for the original processing: The analysis removed non-productive TCR sequences, trimmed reads to the CDR3 region, and retained only CDR3s that were 7 or more amino acids long. Antigen-specific clonotypes were identified with the MANAFEST web app by comparing expansion in peptide wells against reference cultures. To count as positive, a clone had to show expansion at FDR<0.05 compared with the reference and with all other wells, an odds ratio above 5, and a frequency above 0.1% in two replicate wells. A clonotype was defined as cross-reactive if the clonotype was significantly expanded both in SARS-CoV-2 spike wells and in at least one common cold coronavirus spike condition. CDR3 similarity was assessed by Levenshtein distance using the stringdist R package, and unrooted trees were constructed with ape in R 3.6.1. TCRdb's version of the immuneACCESS table is confined to in-frame rearrangements and falls short of the full clone set. An unresolved V gene accounts for under half of the shortfall where checked; the remainder is of unknown origin. Clone size and V and J calls were adopted from that table, with D and trimming inferred from the DNA. This sample has about 45,000 clones in its table, and 74% of those were observed once. The ten largest clones take up more than 6.5% of the sample.

Compared with germline, V lacks 8 bases and J lacks 0 bases; bases without a gene match: 2. For CDR1 and CDR2, the germline V gene lists KGHSH and LQKENI. The CDR3 starts with the cysteine, ends with the phenylalanine, and has 13 residues. The CDR3 DNA has 39 bases and is translated from base 1. After 10 to 11 days of culture, CD4+ T cells were isolated with the EasySep CD4+ T cell isolation kit. PCR-confirmed SARS-CoV-2 infection had occurred in convalescent patients between March and December 2020, before the Alpha, Beta and Delta variants emerged in the United States. On days 3 and 7, half of the culture medium was replaced with fresh IL-2-containing medium. Each peptide stimulation condition was cultured in triplicate wells unless otherwise noted. Using Ficoll-Paque Plus gradient centrifugation, PBMC were separated from whole blood and then either used fresh or cryopreserved at -140C. Genomic DNA was extracted from cultured CD4+ T cells with the QIAamp micro DNA kit.

Recombination linked TRBV18 to TRBJ1-2, with 8 bases matching TRBD1. This sequence originates from a human donor who had a prior SARS-CoV-2 infection. The sample in question was CD4+ T cells from PBMCs cultured without peptide, obtained before COVID-19 vaccination. The DNA sequence reads TGTGCCAGCGCACAGGGGGCTAACTATGGCTACACCTTC. It codes for CASAQGANYGYTF.